The clone carrying this T cell receptor (beta chain) came up a few times. What it recognizes is unknown. As to treatment: approximately nine-day PBMC culture with coronavirus spike peptide pools or control peptides (ViraFEST assay). Antigen-specific T cell expansion with peptide pools preceded TCR sequencing in the ViraFEST approach. The Oncomine TCR Beta short-read assay was applied to DNA of cultured CD4+ T cells. TCRdb re-analysed the PCR reads in MiXCR, keeping a single row per CDR3 protein. The table has around 15,000 distinct CDR3 sequences, about 63% seen once. V lost 6 bases and J lost 3, with 18 bases in between. Germline CDR1 reads SGHTA; CDR2 reads FQGNSA. The length of the CDR3 is 15 residues. The data derive from a study of vaccination and CD4 T cells after COVID-19.

V and J are TRBV7-2 and TRBJ2-7; D might be TRBD2 (5 bases). Sequencing was done on a sample of CD4+ T cells from blood, cultured in vitro. The sequence was collected from a human donor who had recovered from COVID-19. The CDR3 sequence: CASRYSPERFYEQYF. The CDR3 bases are TGTGCCAGCAGATACAGCCCCGAGCGGTTCTACGAGCAGTACTTC.